This T cell receptor (beta chain) was observed in a study of blood T cell repertoires in COVID-19. About the study: Sites in the United States, Italy and Spain provided acute and convalescent COVID-19 samples. The cDNA or gDNA used as material had been derived from T cells, B-cell-depleted T cells, or PBMCs.

The assay was immunoSEQ multiplex PCR, and TCRdb's table has in-frame clones only and misses some. Of 130,000 or so clones in the sample, approximately 84% were seen once. The CDR3 loop spans 17 amino acids. From germline, CDR1 is SGHTA and CDR2 FQGNSA. The V gene lost 1 base and the J gene lost 8 bases, with 20 bases spanning the gap. The specimen was peripheral blood. This clonotype was sampled from a human donor in a cohort sampled during active COVID-19. The chain couples TRBV7-2 to TRBJ2-2; weak D call: TRBD1 (5 bases). CDR3 loop: CASSLGARGGQMGELFF. For the CDR3, the DNA is TGTGCCAGCAGCTTAGGGGCCCGCGGCGGACAAATGGGGGAGCTGTTTTTT.